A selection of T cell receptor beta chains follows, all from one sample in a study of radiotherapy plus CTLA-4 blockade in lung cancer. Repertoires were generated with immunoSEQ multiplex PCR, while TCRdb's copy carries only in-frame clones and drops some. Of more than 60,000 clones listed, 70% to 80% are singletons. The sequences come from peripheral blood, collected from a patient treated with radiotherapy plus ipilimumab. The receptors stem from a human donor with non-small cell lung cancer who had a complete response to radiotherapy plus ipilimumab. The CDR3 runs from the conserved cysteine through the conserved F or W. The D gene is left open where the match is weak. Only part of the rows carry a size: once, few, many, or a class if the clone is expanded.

DNA: TGTGCCAGCTCACTGCGGGGGGCGATGAACACTGAAGCTTTCTTT
CDR3: CASSLRGAMNTEAFF
J: TRBJ1-1
V: TRBV18
D: NA
size: NA

DNA: TGTGCCAGCAGCTTAGGGGCGGGAGGAGAGACCCAGTACTTC
CDR3: CASSLGAGGETQYF
J: TRBJ2-5
V: TRBV7-9
D: TRBD2
size: NA

DNA: TGTGCCAGCAGTCCCTCCCCAGGCCTCCAAGAGACCCAGTACTTC
CDR3: CASSPSPGLQETQYF
J: TRBJ2-5
V: TRBV7-2
D: NA
size: NA

DNA: TGTGCCAGCAGCTTCGGGGTCAAGTCGACCACCTTC
CDR3: CASSFGVKSTTF
J: TRBJ1-2
V: TRBV5-3
D: NA
size: few

DNA: TGTGCCAGCAGTACAGGGCCGAACACCGGGGAGCTGTTTTTT
CDR3: CASSTGPNTGELFF
J: TRBJ2-2
V: TRBV2
D: NA
size: NA

DNA: TGTGCCATCAGTTGGGGACTTAACACAGATACGCAGTATTTT
CDR3: CAISWGLNTDTQYF
J: TRBJ2-3
V: TRBV10-3
D: NA
size: NA

DNA: TGTGCCAGCAGGGACAGTTCCTACAATGAGCAGTTCTTC
CDR3: CASRDSSYNEQFF
J: TRBJ2-1
V: TRBV6-6
D: NA
size: NA

DNA: TGTGCCAGCAGCGTCGGGGTCGGGACTACTTATGGCTACACCTTC
CDR3: CASSVGVGTTYGYTF
J: TRBJ1-2
V: TRBV9
D: NA
size: few

DNA: TGTGCCAGCAGTGGTTCGAGGGGGAGTCAGCCCCAGCATTTT
CDR3: CASSGSRGSQPQHF
J: TRBJ1-5
V: TRBV28
D: NA
size: NA

DNA: TGTGCCAGCAGTTTGGGGGGGGAGGGCGGTCGATACAATGAGCAGTTCTTC
CDR3: CASSLGGEGGRYNEQFF
J: TRBJ2-1
V: TRBV28
D: TRBD2
size: NA

DNA: TGCGCCAGCAGTGGGGACAGGGCTGGCAATCAGCCCCAGCATTTT
CDR3: CASSGDRAGNQPQHF
J: TRBJ1-5
V: TRBV6-1
D: TRBD1
size: NA

DNA: TGTGCCAGCGAGGAAGCGGGAGGGCGCACCGGGGAGCTGTTTTTT
CDR3: CASEEAGGRTGELFF
J: TRBJ2-2
V: TRBV6-6
D: TRBD2
size: NA

DNA: TGTGCCAGCAGTAACCCTCGACAGAACCAGCCCCAGCATTTT
CDR3: CASSNPRQNQPQHF
J: TRBJ1-5
V: TRBV28
D: NA
size: NA

DNA: TGTGCCAGCAGCGTAAGCACTAGCGGGGGACGAAGCACAGATACGCAGTATTTT
CDR3: CASSVSTSGGRSTDTQYF
J: TRBJ2-3
V: TRBV9
D: TRBD2
size: NA

DNA: TGTGCCAGCAGGCCCGTACAGGGGGCGGAAGGCTACACCTTC
CDR3: CASRPVQGAEGYTF
J: TRBJ1-2
V: TRBV6-6
D: TRBD1
size: NA

DNA: TGCGCCAGCAGCTCCGGGACAGCTAATGAAAAACTGTTTTTT
CDR3: CASSSGTANEKLFF
J: TRBJ1-4
V: TRBV5-1
D: TRBD1
size: NA

DNA: TGCGCCAGCAGGAACAGGGGGTCCTATAATTCACCCCTCCACTTT
CDR3: CASRNRGSYNSPLHF
J: TRBJ1-6
V: TRBV4-3
D: TRBD1
size: NA

DNA: TGTGCCAGCAGTTCAGCGACAGGGTTTACGCAGTATTTT
CDR3: CASSSATGFTQYF
J: TRBJ2-3
V: TRBV6-5
D: TRBD1
size: NA

DNA: TGTGCCAGCAGCCCCGTACGGGGGTATAGCAATCAGCCCCAGCATTTT
CDR3: CASSPVRGYSNQPQHF
J: TRBJ1-5
V: TRBV7-6
D: NA
size: NA

DNA: TGTGCCAGCAGTGAAAGCCCCAGGGGTATTCAAGAGACCCAGTACTTC
CDR3: CASSESPRGIQETQYF
J: TRBJ2-5
V: TRBV6-1
D: NA
size: NA

DNA: TGTGCCACCAGCAGTGCAGGGGGGCACACTGAAGCTTTCTTT
CDR3: CATSSAGGHTEAFF
J: TRBJ1-1
V: TRBV15
D: TRBD1
size: NA

DNA: TGTGCCAGCAGTTTAAACAGTCCTGAAGCTTTCTTT
CDR3: CASSLNSPEAFF
J: TRBJ1-1
V: TRBV28
D: NA
size: few

DNA: TGTGCCAGCAGTTTGAGCTTTCTGGGCCGAAACACCATATATTTT
CDR3: CASSLSFLGRNTIYF
J: TRBJ1-3
V: TRBV28
D: NA
size: NA

DNA: TGTGCCAGCAGCTTATTCCCGGTCTCTGGGGCCAACGTCCTGACTTTC
CDR3: CASSLFPVSGANVLTF
J: TRBJ2-6
V: TRBV11-2
D: NA
size: NA

DNA: TGTGCCAGCAGGACTACGGGACTAGGGATAGAGACCCAGTACTTC
CDR3: CASRTTGLGIETQYF
J: TRBJ2-5
V: TRBV6-1
D: TRBD2
size: NA

DNA: TGTGCCAGCAGTCCGGACAGGGGGAGCTCCTACGAGCAGTACTTC
CDR3: CASSPDRGSSYEQYF
J: TRBJ2-7
V: TRBV6-5
D: TRBD1
size: NA

DNA: TGTGCCAGCAGTTTACCGGGGGGAGGGGAGCAGTACTTC
CDR3: CASSLPGGGEQYF
J: TRBJ2-5
V: TRBV28
D: TRBD2
size: NA

DNA: TGTGCCAGCACCCGACACCAATCAGGGCGAGATACGCAGTATTTT
CDR3: CASTRHQSGRDTQYF
J: TRBJ2-3
V: TRBV25-1
D: NA
size: NA

DNA: TGTGCCAGCAGTGGGGGGGTTTACAATGAGCAGTTCTTC
CDR3: CASSGGVYNEQFF
J: TRBJ2-1
V: TRBV6-8
D: TRBD2
size: NA

DNA: TGTGCCAGCAGCTTAGCTGGGGCGGCTACCCTCGGGACCCAGTACTTC
CDR3: CASSLAGAATLGTQYF
J: TRBJ2-5
V: TRBV7-2
D: NA
size: NA

DNA: TGTGCCAGCAGCTCACAGGGGGCTCTTGACACCGGGGAGCTGTTTTTT
CDR3: CASSSQGALDTGELFF
J: TRBJ2-2
V: TRBV7-9
D: TRBD1
size: NA

DNA: TGTGCCAGCAGTGAAGCGTCCGGGGGGGCGAGAAACATTCAGTACTTC
CDR3: CASSEASGGARNIQYF
J: TRBJ2-4
V: TRBV6-1
D: TRBD2
size: NA

DNA: TGCGCCAGCAGCCTTGGGGGACAGGGCGGCTCGGAAAAACTGTTTTTT
CDR3: CASSLGGQGGSEKLFF
J: TRBJ1-4
V: TRBV5-1
D: TRBD1
size: NA

DNA: TGTGCCAGTAGAAAAGGGGGGGCGCAAGTCGCTGAAGCTTTCTTT
CDR3: CASRKGGAQVAEAFF
J: TRBJ1-1
V: TRBV19
D: NA
size: NA

DNA: TGTGCCAGCAGATCCTCGGGGGGGAAAGGTGGCTACACCTTC
CDR3: CASRSSGGKGGYTF
J: TRBJ1-2
V: TRBV6-5
D: NA
size: NA

DNA: TGTGCCAGCTCACCACCTACAGGGAGCACTGAAGCTTTCTTT
CDR3: CASSPPTGSTEAFF
J: TRBJ1-1
V: TRBV18
D: NA
size: once

DNA: TGTGCCAGCAGCTTAGCGTCATTCGGGGGTGAGCAGTTCTTC
CDR3: CASSLASFGGEQFF
J: TRBJ2-1
V: TRBV7-2
D: NA
size: NA

DNA: TGTGCCAGTAGTACCCGTAGCGGGACCTACAATGAGCAGTTCTTC
CDR3: CASSTRSGTYNEQFF
J: TRBJ2-1
V: TRBV19
D: TRBD2
size: NA

DNA: TGTGCCAGCACCCCCGAGGGAGGGAGCGAGCAGTACTTC
CDR3: CASTPEGGSEQYF
J: TRBJ2-7
V: TRBV21-1
D: NA
size: NA

DNA: TGTGCCACCAGCAGAGATAGATCCATGGGGGCCAACGTCCTGACTTTC
CDR3: CATSRDRSMGANVLTF
J: TRBJ2-6
V: TRBV15
D: NA
size: NA